This TCR beta chain was observed in a study of blood T cell repertoires in COVID-19. TCRdb's table, derived via immunoSEQ multiplex PCR, lists solely in-frame clones and lacks some. The sample has approximately 210,000 clones, 92% seen once. The CDR3 is 15 amino acids. J was trimmed by 2 bases and V by 2 bases; bases with no gene match: 5. The germline gives CDR1 SGHRS, CDR2 YFSETQ. Sequencing was done on a sample of peripheral blood. The receptor comes from a young man with acute or convalescent COVID-19. This rearrangement joins TRBV5-1 to TRBJ2-5; TRBD1 matches at 8 bases. The CDR3 DNA reads TGCGCCAGCAGCTTCTCCAGGGGGCTACAAGAGACCCAGTACTTC. It translates to CASSFSRGLQETQYF.